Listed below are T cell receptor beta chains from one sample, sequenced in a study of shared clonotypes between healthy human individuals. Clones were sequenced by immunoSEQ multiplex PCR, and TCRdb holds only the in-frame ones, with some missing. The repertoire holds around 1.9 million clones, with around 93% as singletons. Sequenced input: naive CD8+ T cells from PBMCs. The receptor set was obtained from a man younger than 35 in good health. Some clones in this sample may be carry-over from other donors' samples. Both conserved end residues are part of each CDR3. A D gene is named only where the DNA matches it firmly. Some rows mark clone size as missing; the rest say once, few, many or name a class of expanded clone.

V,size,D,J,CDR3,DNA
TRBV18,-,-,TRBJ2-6,CASSPSRPGAGANVLTF,TGTGCCAGCTCACCCTCCAGGCCGGGGGCTGGGGCCAACGTCCTGACTTTC
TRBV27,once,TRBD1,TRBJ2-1,CASSWGTGSYNEQFF,TGTGCCAGCAGTTGGGGGACAGGTTCCTACAATGAGCAGTTCTTC
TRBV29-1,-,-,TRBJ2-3,CSVDQGSGDTQYF,TGCAGCGTTGACCAGGGTTCAGGTGATACGCAGTATTTT
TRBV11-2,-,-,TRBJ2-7,CASSSGVEQYF,TGTGCCAGCAGCAGCGGTGTGGAGCAGTACTTC
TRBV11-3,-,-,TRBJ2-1,CASSSTDRPLGYEQFF,TGTGCCAGCAGCTCAACCGACAGGCCTTTAGGGTATGAGCAGTTCTTC
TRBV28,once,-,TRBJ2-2,CASGWNTGELFF,TGTGCCAGCGGTTGGAACACCGGGGAGCTGTTTTTT
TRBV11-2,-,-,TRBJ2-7,CASSFKFQAHYEQYF,TGTGCCAGCAGCTTCAAGTTCCAAGCCCACTACGAGCAGTACTTC
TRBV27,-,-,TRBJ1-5,CASSLNPGRNQPQHF,TGTGCCAGCAGTTTAAATCCGGGGCGCAATCAGCCCCAGCATTTT
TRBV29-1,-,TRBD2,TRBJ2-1,CSVVVGTTGLDLYNEQFF,TGCAGCGTTGTTGTTGGGACTACAGGCTTAGACCTATACAATGAGCAGTTCTTC
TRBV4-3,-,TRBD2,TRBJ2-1,CASSLRVAGGRQNNEQFF,TGCGCCAGCAGCCTTCGGGTAGCGGGGGGCCGACAAAACAATGAGCAGTTCTTC
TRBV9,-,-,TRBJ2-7,CASSVGAFYEQYF,TGTGCCAGCAGCGTAGGGGCATTTTACGAGCAGTACTTC
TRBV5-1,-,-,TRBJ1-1,CASSLATGGTEAFF,TGCGCCAGCAGCTTGGCCACGGGGGGGACTGAAGCTTTCTTT
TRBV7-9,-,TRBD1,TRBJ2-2,CASSRQGAPNTGELFF,TGTGCCAGCAGCCGACAGGGGGCACCGAACACCGGGGAGCTGTTTTTT
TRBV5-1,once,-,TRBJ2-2,CASSSQSGPPGELFF,TGCGCCAGCAGCTCCCAATCGGGCCCTCCCGGGGAGCTGTTTTTT
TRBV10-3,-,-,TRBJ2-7,CAISPARASYEQYF,TGTGCCATCAGTCCTGCTCGGGCCTCCTACGAGCAGTACTTC
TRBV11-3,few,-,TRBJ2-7,CASSLVQGEEQYF,TGTGCCAGCAGCTTAGTACAGGGTGAAGAGCAGTACTTC
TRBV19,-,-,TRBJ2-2,CASSIWNTGELFF,TGTGCCAGTAGTATCTGGAACACCGGGGAGCTGTTTTTT
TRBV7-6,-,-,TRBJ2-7,CASSLGRSGYEQYF,TGTGCCAGCAGCTTAGGCAGGTCTGGCTACGAGCAGTACTTC
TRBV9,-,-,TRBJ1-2,CASSVGQGYYGYTF,TGTGCCAGCAGCGTAGGGCAGGGGTACTATGGCTACACCTTC
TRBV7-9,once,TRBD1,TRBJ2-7,CASSLGQGRFYEQYF,TGTGCCAGCAGCCTCGGACAGGGGAGGTTCTACGAGCAGTACTTC
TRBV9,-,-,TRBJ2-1,CASSPRGGGGIDNEQFF,TGTGCCAGCAGCCCTAGGGGGGGTGGCGGAATTGACAATGAGCAGTTCTTC
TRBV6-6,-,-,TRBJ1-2,CASSYSPGNYGYTF,TGTGCCAGCAGTTACTCGCCAGGGAACTATGGCTACACCTTC
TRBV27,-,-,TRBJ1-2,CASSLGGGSGYTF,TGTGCCAGCAGTTTGGGCGGAGGAAGTGGCTACACCTTC
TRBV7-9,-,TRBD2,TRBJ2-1,CASSLEAGVYNEQFF,TGTGCCAGCAGCTTAGAGGCGGGAGTTTACAATGAGCAGTTCTTC
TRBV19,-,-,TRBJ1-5,CASSSTGYSNQPQHF,TGTGCCAGTAGCTCTACAGGCTATAGCAATCAGCCCCAGCATTTT
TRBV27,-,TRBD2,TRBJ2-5,CASREAGVGETQYF,TGTGCCAGCAGAGAGGCGGGGGTGGGGGAGACCCAGTACTTC
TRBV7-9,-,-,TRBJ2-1,CASTLGIVSGPSYNEQFF,TGTGCCAGCACCTTAGGGATCGTTTCGGGGCCCTCCTACAATGAGCAGTTCTTC
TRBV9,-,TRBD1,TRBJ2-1,CASSVVGGGEQFF,TGTGCCAGCAGCGTAGTAGGGGGCGGTGAGCAGTTCTTC
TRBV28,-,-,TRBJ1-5,CASSFIKGSNQPQHF,TGTGCCAGCAGTTTTATAAAGGGGAGCAATCAGCCCCAGCATTTT
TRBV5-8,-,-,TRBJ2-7,CASSLAASYEQYF,TGTGCCAGCAGCTTGGCGGCGTCCTACGAGCAGTACTTC
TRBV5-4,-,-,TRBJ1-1,CASSLSSLNTEAFF,TGTGCCAGCAGCTTGAGTTCCCTAAACACTGAAGCTTTCTTT
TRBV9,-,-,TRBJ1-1,CASSVNRGDTEAFF,TGTGCCAGCAGCGTTAATCGGGGGGACACTGAAGCTTTCTTT
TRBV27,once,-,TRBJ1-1,CASSLYPRNTEAFF,TGTGCCAGCAGTCTTTATCCTCGGAACACTGAAGCTTTCTTT
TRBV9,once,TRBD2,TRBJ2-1,CASSPTLAGVVYNEQFF,TGTGCCAGCAGCCCCACCTTAGCGGGAGTTGTCTACAATGAGCAGTTCTTC
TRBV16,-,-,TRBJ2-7,CASSQNQGGEQYF,TGTGCCAGCAGCCAGAACCAGGGTGGGGAGCAGTACTTC
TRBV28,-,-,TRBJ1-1,CASRPNSEEGSTEAFF,TGTGCCAGCAGACCTAACTCGGAGGAGGGGTCCACTGAAGCTTTCTTT
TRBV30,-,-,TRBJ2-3,CAWSVLGRPFSDTQYF,TGTGCCTGGAGTGTACTTGGCAGGCCCTTCTCAGATACGCAGTATTTT
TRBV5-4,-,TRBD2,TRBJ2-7,CASSLDGFEREEEYEQYF,TGTGCCAGCAGCTTGGACGGCTTTGAGCGGGAAGAGGAGTACGAGCAGTACTTC
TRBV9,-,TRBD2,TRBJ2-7,CASSGGSGYEQYF,TGTGCCAGCAGTGGCGGGAGCGGATACGAGCAGTACTTC
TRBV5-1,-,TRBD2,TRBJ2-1,CASSLASRLAEYNEQFF,TGCGCCAGCAGCTTGGCCAGTAGGCTAGCGGAATACAATGAGCAGTTCTTC
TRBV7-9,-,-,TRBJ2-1,CASSLRTGTYNEQFF,TGTGCCAGCAGCTTAAGAACAGGGACCTACAATGAGCAGTTCTTC
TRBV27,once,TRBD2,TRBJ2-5,CASTDYPGRLETQYF,TGTGCCAGCACCGACTACCCCGGGAGGTTGGAGACCCAGTACTTC
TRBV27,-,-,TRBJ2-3,CASSFGLDTQYF,TGTGCCAGCAGTTTCGGACTGGATACGCAGTATTTT
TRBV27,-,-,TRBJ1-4,CASRSRDGSWEKLFF,TGTGCCAGCAGATCTCGGGACGGAAGCTGGGAAAAACTGTTTTTT
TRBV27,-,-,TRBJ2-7,CASSFQESYEQYF,TGTGCCAGCAGTTTCCAGGAATCATACGAGCAGTACTTC